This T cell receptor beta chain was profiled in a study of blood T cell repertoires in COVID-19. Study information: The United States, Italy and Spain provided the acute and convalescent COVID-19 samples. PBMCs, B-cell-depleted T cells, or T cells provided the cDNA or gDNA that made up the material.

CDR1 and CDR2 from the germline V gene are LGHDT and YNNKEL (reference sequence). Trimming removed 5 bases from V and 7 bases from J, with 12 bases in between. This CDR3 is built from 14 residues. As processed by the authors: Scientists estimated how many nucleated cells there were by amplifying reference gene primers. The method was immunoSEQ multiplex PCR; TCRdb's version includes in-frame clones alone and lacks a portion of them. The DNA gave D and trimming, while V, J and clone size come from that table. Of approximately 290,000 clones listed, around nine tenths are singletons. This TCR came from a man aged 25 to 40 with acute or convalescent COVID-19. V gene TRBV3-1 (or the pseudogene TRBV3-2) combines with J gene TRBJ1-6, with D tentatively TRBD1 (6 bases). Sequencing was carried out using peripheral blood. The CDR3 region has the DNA TGTGCCAGCAGCTCCGGGACAAGCAATTCACCCCTCCACTTT. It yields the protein CASSSGTSNSPLHF.